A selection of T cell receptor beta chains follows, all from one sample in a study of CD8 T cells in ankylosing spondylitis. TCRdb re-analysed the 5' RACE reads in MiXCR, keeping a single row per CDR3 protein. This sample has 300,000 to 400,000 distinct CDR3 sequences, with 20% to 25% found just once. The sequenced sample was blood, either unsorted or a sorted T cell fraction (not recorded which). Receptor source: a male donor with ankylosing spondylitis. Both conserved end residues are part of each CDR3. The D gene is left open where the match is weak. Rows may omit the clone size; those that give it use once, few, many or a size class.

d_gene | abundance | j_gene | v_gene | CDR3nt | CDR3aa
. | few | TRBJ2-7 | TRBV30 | TGTGCCTGGAGCAGCCCTCCCTACGAGCAGTACTTC | CAWSSPPYEQYF
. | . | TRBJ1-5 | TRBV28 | TGTGCCAGCACTGAGTGGGGGGAGGGACAGCCCCAGCATTTT | CASTEWGEGQPQHF
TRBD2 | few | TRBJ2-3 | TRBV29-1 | TGCAGCTCCTACTGGGCTAGCGGTGATACGCAGTATTTT | CSSYWASGDTQYF
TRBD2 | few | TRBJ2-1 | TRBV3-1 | TGTGCCAGCAGCCAAGTCGGGACTAGCGTGTTCTTC | CASSQVGTSVFF
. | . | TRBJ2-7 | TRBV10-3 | TGTGCCATCAGCTTCGGACGGGACTACGAGCAGTACTTC | CAISFGRDYEQYF
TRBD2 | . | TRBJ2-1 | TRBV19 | TGTGCCAGTAGCCGATCGACTAGCTTGTATGAGCAGTTCTTC | CASSRSTSLYEQFF
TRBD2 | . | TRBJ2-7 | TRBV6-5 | TGTGCCAGCAGTTACTCGTCTAGCGGGAGGGCCACCTACGAGCAGTACTTC | CASSYSSSGRATYEQYF
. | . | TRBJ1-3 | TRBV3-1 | TGTGCCAGCAGCCAAGAGGTGGCAATAGAGGGATCTGGAAACACCATATATTTT | CASSQEVAIEGSGNTIYF
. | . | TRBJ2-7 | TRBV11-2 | TGTGCCAGCAGCTTATTGAACTACGAGCAGTACTTC | CASSLLNYEQYF
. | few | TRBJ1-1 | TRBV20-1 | TGCAGTGCCCCAACCCAGGGTAACACTGAAGCTTTCTTT | CSAPTQGNTEAFF
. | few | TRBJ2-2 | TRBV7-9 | TGTGCCAGCAGGGACCTACGGGGGCCCGGGGAGCTGTTTTTT | CASRDLRGPGELFF
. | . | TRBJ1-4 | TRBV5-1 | TGCGCCAGCAGCCCAGAACCAGGGGCAACTAATGAAAAACTGTTTTTT | CASSPEPGATNEKLFF
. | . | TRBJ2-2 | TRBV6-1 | TGTGCCAGCAGTCTGTTTTCGTCGGGCGGGGAGCTGTTTTTT | CASSLFSSGGELFF
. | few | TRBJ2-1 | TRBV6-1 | TGTGCCAGCAGTGAAGGGGCGTTCCCCTACAATGAGCAGTTCTTC | CASSEGAFPYNEQFF
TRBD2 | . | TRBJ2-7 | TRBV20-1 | TGCAGTGCTACAATAGCGGGAACTACCTACGAGCAGTACTTC | CSATIAGTTYEQYF
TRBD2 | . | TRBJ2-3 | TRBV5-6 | TGTGCCAGCAGCTACGTCGGGAGGGCCGGGGATACGCAGTATTTT | CASSYVGRAGDTQYF
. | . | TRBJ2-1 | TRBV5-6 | TGTGCCAGCAGCTCGATGTTCAACGTTATAGGACGCTTC | CASSSMFNVIGRF
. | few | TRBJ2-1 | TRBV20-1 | TGCAGTGCTAGAGACCAGCGGAGGAGCTCCTACAATGAGCAGTTCTTC | CSARDQRRSSYNEQFF
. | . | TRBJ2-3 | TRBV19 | TGTGCCAGTAGTATCGTCAGTATTTCGACTACCACAGATACGCAGTATTTT | CASSIVSISTTTDTQYF
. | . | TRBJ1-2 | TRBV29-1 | TGCAGCGTTAGGACCAGGGAAGGGTATGGCTACACCTTC | CSVRTREGYGYTF
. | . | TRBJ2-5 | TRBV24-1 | TGTGCCACCAGTGATTTAAGACGAAGAAGCCCGCACCCAGAGACCCAGTACTTC | CATSDLRRRSPHPETQYF
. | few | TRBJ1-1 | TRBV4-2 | TGTGCCAGCAGCCAGGAGGGGTCGCTAGGGGAGGGCACTGAAGCTTTCTTT | CASSQEGSLGEGTEAFF
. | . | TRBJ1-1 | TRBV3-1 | TGTGCCAGCAGCCAATTGGACAGAACGAGGGAAGCTTTCTTT | CASSQLDRTREAFF
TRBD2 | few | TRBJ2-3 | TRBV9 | TGTGCCAGCAGCGTATGGTCACTAGCGGACGTCCCCCCAGATACGCAGTATTTT | CASSVWSLADVPPDTQYF
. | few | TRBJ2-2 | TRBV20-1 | TGCAGTGCGAGACGACAGGCCACCGGGGAGCTGTTTTTT | CSARRQATGELFF
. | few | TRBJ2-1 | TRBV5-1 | TGCGCCAGCAGCCCCACCGGGAACTCCTACAATGAGCAGTTCTTC | CASSPTGNSYNEQFF
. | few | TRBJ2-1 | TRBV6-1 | TGTGCCAGCAGTGGGGGGAGCAGAGCTCCCTACAATGAGCAGTTCTTC | CASSGGSRAPYNEQFF